The text below deals with one T cell receptor beta chain. The method was immunoSEQ multiplex PCR; TCRdb's version includes in-frame clones alone and lacks a portion of them. The sample gives 100,000 to 150,000 clones, 80% to 90% of which show up once; approximately 4.3% is in the top ten. The sample originates from a study of blood T cell repertoires in COVID-19. Turning to the study itself: The origin of the acute and convalescent COVID-19 samples was the United States, Italy and Spain. From T cells, B-cell-depleted T cells, or PBMCs came the material, which was cDNA or gDNA.

Germline V gives CDR1 KGHSH, CDR2 LQKENI. The CDR3 sequence is 16 residues long. V gave up 2 bases and J gave up 12 bases, with 20 bases separating them. The chain links TRBV18 to TRBJ1-6, with D tentatively TRBD1 (6 bases). Sequences were obtained from peripheral blood. The origin of this receptor is a man aged 60 to 69 with COVID-19, enrolled during active disease. The chain's CDR3 is CASSPFEGRGPRPLHF. The CDR3 bases are TGTGCCAGCTCACCATTCGAGGGCAGGGGCCCTAGACCCCTCCACTTT.